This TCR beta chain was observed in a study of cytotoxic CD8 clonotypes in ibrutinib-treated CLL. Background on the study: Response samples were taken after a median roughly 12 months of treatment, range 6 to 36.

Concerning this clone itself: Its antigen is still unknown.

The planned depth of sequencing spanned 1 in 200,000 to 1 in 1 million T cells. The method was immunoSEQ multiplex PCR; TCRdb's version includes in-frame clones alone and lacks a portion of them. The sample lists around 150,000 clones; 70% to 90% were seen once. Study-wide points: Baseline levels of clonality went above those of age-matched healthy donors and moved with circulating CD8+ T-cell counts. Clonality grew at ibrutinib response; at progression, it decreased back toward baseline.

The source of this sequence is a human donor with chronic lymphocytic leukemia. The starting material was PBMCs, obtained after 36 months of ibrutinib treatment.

The CDR3, as DNA: TGCGCCAGCAGCTTGGTCGGGACAGGGGGTATACACAGCTACTTC. This encodes CASSLVGTGGIHSYF. This sequence joins TRBV5-1 and TRBJ2-7, with 11 bases identical to TRBD1. CDR3 length: 15 residues. CDR1 SGHRS and CDR2 YFSETQ come from the germline V gene. The junction had 12 bases not matched to a gene; V was cut back by 0 bases and J by 13 bases.